This paragraph reports one TCR beta chain. Using immunoSEQ multiplex PCR, the repertoire was profiled, and TCRdb retains in-frame clones only, with some absent. The table lists 200,000 to 250,000 clones, about 90% of them singletons. These data are taken from a study of blood T cell repertoires in COVID-19. Specimen: peripheral blood. This TCR derives from a man aged 25 to 40 with COVID-19, enrolled during active disease.

The CDR3 coding sequence is TGTGCCAGCAGTCCCGGGACAGTTACCCACTACACCTTC. Amino acids: CASSPGTVTHYTF. The gene calls are TRBV6-5 and TRBJ1-2, with TRBD1 matching over 7 bases. Trimming took 5 bases from V and 10 from J; bases not matched to a gene: 10. The CDR3 runs 13 residues. The germline CDR1 and CDR2 sequences are MNHEY and SVGAGI.